This entry describes one T cell receptor (beta chain). Original processing methods: How many nucleated cells were present was estimated from reference gene primer amplification. The table came from immunoSEQ multiplex PCR; TCRdb's copy has only in-frame clones and leaves some out. That table furnishes V, J and clone size, whereas the DNA furnished D and trimming. Counted here are some 140,000 clones, approximately 80% occurring once; the ten biggest clones make up around 28%. CDR1 MNHEY and CDR2 SVGAGI come from the germline V gene. The CDR3 length is 14 residues. Between the trimmed V and J ends, which lost 0 bases and 8 bases, there was a span of 8 bases. This record belongs to a study of blood T cell repertoires in COVID-19. Study at large: Whether acute or convalescent, the COVID-19 samples came from the United States, Italy and Spain. T cells, B-cell-depleted T cells, or PBMCs supplied cDNA or gDNA.

This TCR was recovered from a woman between 55 and 75 years old with acute or convalescent COVID-19. The rearrangement links TRBV6-5 to TRBJ1-6; unclear D gene. The sample consisted of peripheral blood. The CDR3 reads CASSYSEAHSPLHF. CDR3 nucleotide sequence: TGTGCCAGCAGTTACTCGGAGGCGCATTCACCCCTCCACTTT.